The TCR beta chain described here comes from a study of shared clonotypes between healthy human individuals. Study-level information: CD4 naive cells filled three plates per donor, CD4 memory three, CD8 naive two and CD8 memory one.

Broader study findings: Between four donors, naive CD4 clonotypes were shared at a level of about 5%.

The protocol was immunoSEQ multiplex PCR, while the TCRdb copy is restricted to in-frame clones and leaves out a portion. Altogether about 1 million clones are present, more than 65% being singletons, with the ten largest covering nearly 1.5%. Germline-derived CDR1 and CDR2 are SEHNR and FQNEAQ (reference sequence). V was shortened by 5 bases and J by 3 bases, with 14 bases between the two germline ends. The CDR3 totals 15 residues. In regard to this clone: The antigen remains undetermined.

The chain recombines TRBV7-9 with TRBJ1-5, with D perhaps matching TRBD1 (6 bases). This clonotype originated in a man aged 18 to 35 in good health. The sequenced sample was memory CD4+ T cells sorted from blood. Indicated subset: CD45RA-negative fraction. The CDR3 nucleotides are TGTGCCAGCAGCACAGGGTCCGGGAACAATCAGCCCCAGCATTTT. Amino acid sequence: CASSTGSGNNQPQHF.